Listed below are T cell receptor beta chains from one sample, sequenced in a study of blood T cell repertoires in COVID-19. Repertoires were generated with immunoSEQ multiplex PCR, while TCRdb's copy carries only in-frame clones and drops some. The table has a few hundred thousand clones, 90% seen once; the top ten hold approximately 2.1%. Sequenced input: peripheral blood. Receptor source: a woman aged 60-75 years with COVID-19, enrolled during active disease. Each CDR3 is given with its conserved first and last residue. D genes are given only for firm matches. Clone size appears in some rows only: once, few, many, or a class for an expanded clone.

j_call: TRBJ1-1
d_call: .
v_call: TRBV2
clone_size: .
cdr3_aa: CASSETVMNTEAFF
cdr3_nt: TGTGCCAGCAGTGAAACAGTTATGAACACTGAAGCTTTCTTT

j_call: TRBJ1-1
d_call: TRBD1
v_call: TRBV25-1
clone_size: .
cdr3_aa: CASSEQAGGKTEAFF
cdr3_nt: TGTGCCAGCAGTGAACAGGCAGGGGGCAAAACTGAAGCTTTCTTT

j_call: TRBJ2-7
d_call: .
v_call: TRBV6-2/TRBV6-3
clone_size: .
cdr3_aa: CASSSPDRSEVEQYF
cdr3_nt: TGTGCCAGCAGTTCGCCGGACCGGTCGGAGGTCGAGCAGTACTTC

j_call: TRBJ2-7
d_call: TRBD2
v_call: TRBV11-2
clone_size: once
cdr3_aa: CASSLEVAGGPLAYEQYF
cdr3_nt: TGTGCCAGCAGCTTAGAAGTAGCGGGGGGGCCGCTTGCCTACGAGCAGTACTTC

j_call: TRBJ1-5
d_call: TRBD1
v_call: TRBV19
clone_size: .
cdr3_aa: CASSMGTGRQPQHF
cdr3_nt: TGTGCCAGTAGTATGGGGACAGGGCGTCAGCCCCAGCATTTT

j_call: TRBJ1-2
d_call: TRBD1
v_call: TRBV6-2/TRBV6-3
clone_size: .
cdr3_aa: CASSYRRGPLDGYTF
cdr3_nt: TGTGCCAGCAGTTACAGGAGGGGGCCGTTGGATGGCTACACCTTC

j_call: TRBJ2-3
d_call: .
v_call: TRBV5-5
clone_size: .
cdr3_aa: CASSRTDTRYF
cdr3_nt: TGTGCCAGCAGCCGCACAGATACGCGGTATTTT

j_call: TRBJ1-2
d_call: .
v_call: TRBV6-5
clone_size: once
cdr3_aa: CASNPPGTYGYTF
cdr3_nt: TGTGCCAGCAACCCACCCGGGACATATGGCTACACCTTC

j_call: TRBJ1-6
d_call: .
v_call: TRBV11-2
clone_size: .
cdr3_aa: CASSSQVFAPLHF
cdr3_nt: TGTGCCAGCAGCTCACAGGTGTTCGCACCCCTCCACTTT

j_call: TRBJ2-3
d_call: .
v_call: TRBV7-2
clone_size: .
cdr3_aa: CASSPGTFSTDTQYF
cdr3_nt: TGTGCCAGCAGCCCCGGGACTTTTTCCACAGATACGCAGTATTTT

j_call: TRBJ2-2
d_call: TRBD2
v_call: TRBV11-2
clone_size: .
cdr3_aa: CASSFRLAGNTGELFF
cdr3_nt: TGTGCCAGCAGCTTTAGACTAGCGGGGAACACCGGGGAGCTGTTTTTT

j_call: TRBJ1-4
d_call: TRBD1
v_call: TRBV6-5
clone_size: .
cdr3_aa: CASSYSLRTGDEKLFF
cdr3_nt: TGTGCCAGCAGTTACTCTTTACGGACAGGGGATGAAAAACTGTTTTTT

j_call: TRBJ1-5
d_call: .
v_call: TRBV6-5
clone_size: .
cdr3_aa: CAGGIDQPQHF
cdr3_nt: TGTGCCGGGGGGATCGATCAGCCCCAGCATTTT

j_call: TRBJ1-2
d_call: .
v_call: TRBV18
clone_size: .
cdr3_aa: CASSPIRTEANYGYTF
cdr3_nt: TGTGCCAGCTCACCTATAAGGACAGAAGCTAACTATGGCTACACCTTC

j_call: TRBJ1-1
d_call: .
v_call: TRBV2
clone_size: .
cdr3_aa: CASSAMGRNTEAFF
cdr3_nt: TGTGCCAGCAGTGCTATGGGGAGGAACACTGAAGCTTTCTTT

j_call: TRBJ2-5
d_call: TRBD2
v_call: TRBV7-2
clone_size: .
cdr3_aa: CASSLPGGSETQYF
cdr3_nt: TGTGCCAGCAGCCTACCCGGGGGGAGCGAGACCCAGTACTTC

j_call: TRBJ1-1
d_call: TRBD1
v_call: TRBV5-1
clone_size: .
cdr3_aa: CASSHRDRGQGNTEAFF
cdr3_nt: TGCGCCAGCAGCCACCGGGACAGGGGGCAGGGGAACACTGAAGCTTTCTTT

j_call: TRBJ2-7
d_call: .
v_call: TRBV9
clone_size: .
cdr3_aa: CASSETPNYEQYF
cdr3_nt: TGTGCCAGCAGCGAAACACCAAACTACGAGCAGTACTTC

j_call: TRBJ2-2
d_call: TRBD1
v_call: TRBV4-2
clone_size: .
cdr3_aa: CASSQDPGGANTGELFF
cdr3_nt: TGTGCCAGCAGCCAAGATCCAGGGGGCGCGAACACCGGGGAGCTGTTTTTT

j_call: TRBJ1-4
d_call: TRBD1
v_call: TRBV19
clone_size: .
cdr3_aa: CASSVDREVTNEKLFF
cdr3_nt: TGTGCCAGTAGTGTCGACAGGGAAGTGACTAATGAAAAACTGTTTTTT

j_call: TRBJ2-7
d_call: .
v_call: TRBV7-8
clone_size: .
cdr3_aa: CASPDRYEQYF
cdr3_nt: TGTGCCAGCCCCGACAGGTACGAGCAGTACTTC

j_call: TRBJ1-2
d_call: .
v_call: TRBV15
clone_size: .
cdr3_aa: CATSPREEGGYTF
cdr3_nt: TGTGCCACCAGCCCCCGGGAGGAGGGTGGCTACACCTTC

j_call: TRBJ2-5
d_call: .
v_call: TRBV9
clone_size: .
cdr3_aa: CASSFRQASTETQYF
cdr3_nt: TGTGCCAGCAGCTTTCGACAGGCATCTACGGAGACCCAGTACTTC

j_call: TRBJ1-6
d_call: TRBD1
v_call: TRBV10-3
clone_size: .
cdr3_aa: CAISESGQGDSPLHF
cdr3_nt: TGTGCCATCAGTGAGTCGGGGCAGGGGGACTCACCCCTCCACTTT

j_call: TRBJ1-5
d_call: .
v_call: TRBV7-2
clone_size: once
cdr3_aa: CASSLWGLNQPQHF
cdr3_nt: TGTGCCAGCAGCTTATGGGGGCTGAATCAGCCCCAGCATTTT

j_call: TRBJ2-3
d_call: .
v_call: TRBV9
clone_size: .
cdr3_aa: CASSSRGFTDTQYF
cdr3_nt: TGTGCCAGCAGCTCCCGGGGGTTCACAGATACGCAGTATTTT

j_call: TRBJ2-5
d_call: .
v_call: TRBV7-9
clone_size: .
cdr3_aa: CASSLRAWHREETQYF
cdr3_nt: TGTGCCAGCAGCTTAAGAGCTTGGCATCGGGAAGAGACCCAGTACTTC

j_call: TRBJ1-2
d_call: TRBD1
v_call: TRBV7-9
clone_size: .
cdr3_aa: CASNDRGDPVANYGYTF
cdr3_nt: TGTGCCAGCAACGACAGGGGGGATCCCGTCGCTAACTATGGCTACACCTTC

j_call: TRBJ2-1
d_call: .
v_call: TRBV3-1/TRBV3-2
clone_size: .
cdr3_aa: CASSQVLGLTDGEQFF
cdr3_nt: TGTGCCAGCAGCCAAGTCCTAGGCCTCACCGACGGGGAGCAGTTCTTC

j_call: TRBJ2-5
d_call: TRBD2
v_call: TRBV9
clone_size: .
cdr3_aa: CASSLTSGGWETQYF
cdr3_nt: TGTGCCAGCAGCTTGACTAGCGGGGGGTGGGAGACCCAGTACTTC

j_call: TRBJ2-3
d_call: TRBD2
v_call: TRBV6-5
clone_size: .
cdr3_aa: CASSKNWGGDTQYF
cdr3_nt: TGTGCCAGCAGTAAGAACTGGGGGGGAGATACGCAGTATTTT

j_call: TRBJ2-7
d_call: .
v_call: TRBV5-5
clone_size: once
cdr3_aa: CASGSSGLYEQYF
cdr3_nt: TGTGCCAGCGGTAGCTCCGGGTTGTACGAGCAGTACTTC

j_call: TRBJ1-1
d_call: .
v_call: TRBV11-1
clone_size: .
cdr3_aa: CASRLSEAGMNTEAFF
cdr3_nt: TGTGCCAGCAGGTTGTCTGAGGCGGGGATGAACACTGAAGCTTTCTTT

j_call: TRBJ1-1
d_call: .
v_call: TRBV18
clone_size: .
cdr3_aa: CASSPPASGLYTEAFF
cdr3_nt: TGTGCCAGCTCACCACCGGCTTCAGGTTTGTACACTGAAGCTTTCTTT

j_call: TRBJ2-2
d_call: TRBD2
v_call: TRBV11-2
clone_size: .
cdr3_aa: CASSSRLATGELFF
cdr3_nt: TGTGCCAGCAGCTCCCGACTAGCTACCGGGGAGCTGTTTTTT

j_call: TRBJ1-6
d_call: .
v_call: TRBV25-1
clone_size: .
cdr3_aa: CASSSTSGSPLHF
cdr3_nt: TGTGCCAGCAGTTCGACCAGCGGTTCACCCCTCCACTTT

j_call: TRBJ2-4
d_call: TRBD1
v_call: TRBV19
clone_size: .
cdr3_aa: CASSTRQGPEYF
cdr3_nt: TGTGCCAGTAGTACCCGACAGGGGCCCGAGTACTTC

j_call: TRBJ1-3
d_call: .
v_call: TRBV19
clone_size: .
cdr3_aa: CASSILSGEGHTIYF
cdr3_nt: TGTGCCAGTAGTATTTTGTCGGGAGAGGGACACACCATATATTTT

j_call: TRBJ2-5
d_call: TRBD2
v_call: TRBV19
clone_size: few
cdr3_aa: CASSKREGLETQYF
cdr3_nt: TGTGCCAGTAGTAAAAGGGAGGGGTTGGAGACCCAGTACTTC

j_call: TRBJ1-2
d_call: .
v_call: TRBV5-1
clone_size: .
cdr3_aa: CASSEGNYGYTF
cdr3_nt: TGCGCCAGCAGCGAGGGAAACTATGGCTACACCTTC

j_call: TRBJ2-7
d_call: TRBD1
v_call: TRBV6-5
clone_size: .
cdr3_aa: CASSLSGGVYEQYF
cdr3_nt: TGTGCCAGCAGTCTATCAGGGGGCGTCTACGAGCAGTACTTC

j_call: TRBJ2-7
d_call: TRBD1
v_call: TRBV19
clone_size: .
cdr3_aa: CASSIAGTDYEQYF
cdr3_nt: TGTGCCAGTAGTATAGCGGGGACAGACTACGAGCAGTACTTC

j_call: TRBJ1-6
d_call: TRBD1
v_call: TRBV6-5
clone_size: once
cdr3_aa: CASSYTIQGTSGALHF
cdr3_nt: TGTGCCAGCAGTTATACGATACAGGGGACTAGTGGGGCCCTCCACTTT

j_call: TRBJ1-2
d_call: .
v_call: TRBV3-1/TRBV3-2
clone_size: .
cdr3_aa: CASSQDARHSWDYGYTF
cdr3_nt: TGTGCCAGCAGCCAAGATGCGAGACATAGTTGGGACTATGGCTACACCTTC

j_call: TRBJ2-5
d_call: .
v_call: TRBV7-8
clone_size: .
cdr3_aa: CASSQDRQETQYF
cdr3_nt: TGTGCCAGCAGCCAAGACAGGCAAGAGACCCAGTACTTC